The clone carrying this T cell receptor beta chain occurred many times. This record belongs to a study of T cells in Graves' hyperthyroidism and ophthalmopathy. V gave up 2 bases and J gave up 6 bases, with 14 bases separating them. Germline lookup yields CDR1 LGHDT and CDR2 YNNKEL (reference sequence). The CDR3 sequence is 14 residues long. TCR beta CDR3 regions were amplified from RNA transcripts. The primer set for the first-round RT-PCR of the TCR CDR3 was HTBI. TCRdb analysed the multiplex PCR reads with MiXCR anew, one entry per CDR3 protein. The sample consists of around 300,000 distinct CDR3 sequences, about 25% of them appearing once.

The chain links TRBV3-1 to TRBJ2-7; D is uncertain. This sequence was found in a man aged 35-49 years with Graves' hyperthyroidism that later progressed to Graves' ophthalmopathy. The sample was blood. The CDR3 here is CASSQFRSSGEQYF. The CDR3 DNA follows: TGTGCCAGCAGCCAATTCCGGTCATCGGGCGAGCAGTACTTC.